The T cell receptor beta chain described here comes from a study of T cell changes during pregnancy in multiple sclerosis. The CDR3 spans 15 residues. Losses at the gene ends were 5 bases for V and 3 bases for J; bases not matched to a gene: 4. The germline V gene encodes CDR1 SGHNT and CDR2 YYREEE (reference sequence). This clone appeared once. This table comes from immunoSEQ multiplex PCR, and its TCRdb copy is limited to in-frame clones, with some not included. The sample shows 55,000 to 95,000 clones, around nine tenths of them seen only once. V and J are TRBV5-4 and TRBJ2-1; 11 nucleotides agree with TRBD2. Sequencing used peripheral blood, obtained in the second trimester of pregnancy. The clonotype originates from a female donor in good health, enrolled as a control in a pregnancy study. This CDR3 reads CASRTSGGRYNEQFF. The CDR3 coding sequence is TGTGCCAGCAGAACTAGCGGGGGACGCTACAATGAGCAGTTCTTC.